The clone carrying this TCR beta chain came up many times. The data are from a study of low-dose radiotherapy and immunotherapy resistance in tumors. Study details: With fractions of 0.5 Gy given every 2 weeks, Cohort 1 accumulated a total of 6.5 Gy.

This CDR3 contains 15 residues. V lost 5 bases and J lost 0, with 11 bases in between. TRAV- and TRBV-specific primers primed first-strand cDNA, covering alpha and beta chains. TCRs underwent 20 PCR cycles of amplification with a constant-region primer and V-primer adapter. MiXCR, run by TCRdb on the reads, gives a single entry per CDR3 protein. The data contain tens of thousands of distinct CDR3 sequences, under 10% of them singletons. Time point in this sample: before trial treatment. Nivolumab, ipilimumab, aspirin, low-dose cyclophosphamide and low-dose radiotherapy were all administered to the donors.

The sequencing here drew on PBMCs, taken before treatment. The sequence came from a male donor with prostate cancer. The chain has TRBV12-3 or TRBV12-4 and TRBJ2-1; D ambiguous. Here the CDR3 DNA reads TGTGCCAGCAGTCCCCAGGCAGGCTCCTACAATGAGCAGTTCTTC. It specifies CASSPQAGSYNEQFF.